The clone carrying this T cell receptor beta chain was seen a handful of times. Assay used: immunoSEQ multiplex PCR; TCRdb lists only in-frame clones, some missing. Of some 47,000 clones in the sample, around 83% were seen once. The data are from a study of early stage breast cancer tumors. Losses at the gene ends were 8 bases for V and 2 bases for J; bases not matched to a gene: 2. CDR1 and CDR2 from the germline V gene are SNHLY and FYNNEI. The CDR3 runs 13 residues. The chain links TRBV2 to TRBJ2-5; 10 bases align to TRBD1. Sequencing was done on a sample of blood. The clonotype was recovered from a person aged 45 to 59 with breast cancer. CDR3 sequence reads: CASDRGQQETQYF. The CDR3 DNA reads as TGTGCCAGCGACAGGGGGCAACAAGAGACCCAGTACTTC.